Each of the 3 T cell receptor beta chains below was sequenced from the same sample in a study of CD4 T cell repertoires in COVID-19. Data came from immunoSEQ multiplex PCR; TCRdb stores just in-frame clones and leaves some out. Among 20,000 to 30,000 clones listed, about 94% were seen once. The memory T cells were sequenced right after ex vivo isolation, without culture. This specimen was circulating follicular helper CD4+ T cells (cTfh) from blood, taken before the COVID-19 pandemic. These receptors were taken from a human donor who had COVID-19.

The V gene is TRBV10-3, the J gene TRBJ1-1, with D maybe TRBD1 (6 bases). The CDR3 extends over 13 amino acids. The germline gives CDR1 ENHRY, CDR2 SYGVKD. The ends were cut back, 6 bases at V and 5 bases at J, with 13 bases in the middle. DNA for the CDR3: TGTGCCATCAGAGGACCAGGGGAGACTGAAGCTTTCTTT. Protein: CAIRGPGETEAFF.

The chain links TRBV7-8 to TRBJ1-2, with D possibly being TRBD1 (6 bases). Trimming removed 4 bases from V and 8 bases from J, with 14 bases in between. The CDR3 loop spans 13 amino acids. Germline assignment: CDR1 SGHVS and CDR2 FQNEAQ. For the CDR3, the DNA is TGTGCCAGCAGCTCCCTGAGGGGACACGGCTACACCTTC. This codes for CASSSLRGHGYTF.

CDR3 region: CASIVFGTGGEKLFF. The CDR3 region has the DNA TGTGCCAGCATTGTCTTCGGGACAGGAGGTGAAAAACTGTTTTTT. The chain carries TRBV5-6 and TRBJ1-4, with 8 bases fitting TRBD1. CDR3 length: 15 residues. The junction had 11 bases not matched to a gene; V was cut back by 6 bases and J by 7 bases. CDR1 is SGHDT and CDR2 is YYEEEE in the germline V gene.